The 24 T cell receptor beta chains presented below share a single source sample, sequenced in a study of blood T cell repertoires in COVID-19. TCRdb's table, derived via immunoSEQ multiplex PCR, lists solely in-frame clones and lacks some. The data show 250,000 to 350,000 clones, approximately 82% seen once. The sequencing sample was made of peripheral blood. The source is a woman aged 45-65 years with acute or convalescent COVID-19.

The CDR3 region has the DNA TGTGCCAGCAGCCCCGAGACGTCTAGCGGGGGGGACACCGGGGAGCTGTTTTTT. Protein: CASSPETSSGGDTGELFF. The J gene is TRBJ2-2, the V gene TRBV7-9, with 12 bases lining up with TRBD2. This CDR3 region has 18 residues. The ends lost 5 bases at V and 3 bases at J; junction bases unmatched: 10. Per the germline V gene, CDR1 is SEHNR and CDR2 is FQNEAQ (reference sequence).

The chain recombines TRBV27 with TRBJ2-2; D is undetermined. Per the germline V gene, CDR1 is MNHEY and CDR2 is SMNVEV (reference sequence). V lost 6 bases and J 8 bases, leaving 7 bases between the germline ends. CDR3 size: 11 residues. The CDR3 region has the DNA TGTGCCAGCAGGGCCTTAGGGGAGCTGTTTTTT. Protein: CASRALGELFF.

V usage is TRBV19 and J usage is TRBJ1-3; D is ambiguous. Germline CDR1 reads LNHDA; CDR2 reads SQIVND (reference sequence). This CDR3 contains 17 residues. The V and J ends lost 5 bases and 4 bases respectively, with 21 bases between them. CDR3 bases: TGTGCCAGTAGTGCGGGAAGCGGATTTGCCTCCGGAAACACCATATATTTT. As protein: CASSAGSGFASGNTIYF.

A few counts support this clone. Other DNA variants within this sample encode the same CDR3. The chain combines TRBV5-1 with TRBJ2-3; 8 nucleotides agree with TRBD1. This CDR3 contains 14 residues. V was clipped by 4 bases and J by 3 bases; unmatched bases: 4. CDR1 is SGHRS, CDR2 YFSETQ, per germline. The CDR3 region has the DNA TGCGCCAGCAGCCCCGGACAGGGAACAGATACGCAGTATTTT. This codes for CASSPGQGTDTQYF. Full variable domain (remainder filled in from reference TRBV5-1 and TRBJ2-3): KAGVTQTPRYLIKTRGQQVTLSCSPISGHRSVSWYQQTPGQGLQFLFEYFSETQRNKGNFPGRFSGRQFSNSRSEMNVSTLELGDSALYLCASSPGQGTDTQYFGPGTRLTVL.

The V call is TRBV6-5, the J call TRBJ2-3, with D maybe TRBD1 (5 bases). Per the germline V gene, CDR1 is MNHEY and CDR2 is SVGAGI. The V gene lost 2 bases and the J gene lost 6 bases, with 12 bases spanning the gap. The CDR3 runs to 14 residues. The CDR3 DNA is TGTGCCAGCAGTTACCCCGACAGCCCCGATACGCAGTATTTT. It specifies CASSYPDSPDTQYF.

V is TRBV10-3 and J is TRBJ1-1, with 7 bases identical to TRBD1. The germline V gene encodes CDR1 ENHRY and CDR2 SYGVKD. J gave up 5 bases and V 2 bases, and 5 bases lay outside the gene matches. CDR3 length: 14 residues. CDR3 sequence: CAISEAPQGTEAFF. CDR3 DNA: TGTGCCATCAGTGAGGCACCACAGGGGACTGAAGCTTTCTTT.

V gene TRBV18 combines with J gene TRBJ2-2, with D possibly TRBD2 on 5 matching bases. V was trimmed by 3 bases and J by 1 base, leaving 12 bases between them. The germline V gene has CDR1 KGHSH and CDR2 LQKENI. The CDR3 extends over 16 amino acids. The DNA for the CDR3 is TGTGCCAGCTCACCTTGGGTAGCGCGGAACACCGGGGAGCTGTTTTTT. Its translation is CASSPWVARNTGELFF. Variable domain in full (rest from reference TRBV18 and TRBJ2-2): NAGVMQNPRHLVRRRGQEARLRCSPMKGHSHVYWYRQLPEEGLKFMVYLQKENIIDESGMPKERFSAEFPKEGPSILRIQQVVRGDSAAYFCASSPWVARNTGELFFGEGSRLTVL.

This chain links TRBV4-1 with TRBJ2-5; 16 nucleotides line up with TRBD2. Germline lookup yields CDR1 MGHRA and CDR2 YSYEKL. V shed 4 bases, J shed 2 bases, and the junction held 7 bases outside the gene matches. This CDR3 region has 18 residues. The CDR3 nucleotides are TGCGCCAGCAGCCTCGGGACTAGCGGGAGGGGGGGTCAAGAGACCCAGTACTTC. Its protein is CASSLGTSGRGGQETQYF.

CDR3 DNA sequence: TGTGCCAGCAGCTTGTCTAGTCAGCGGTACACTGAAGCTTTCTTT. It encodes CASSLSSQRYTEAFF. The chain joins TRBV5-6 to TRBJ1-1; D gene uncertain. With 1 base removed from V and 3 bases from J, the gap between germline ends came to 13 bases. The germline gives CDR1 SGHDT, CDR2 YYEEEE. This CDR3 spans 15 amino acids.

This chain links TRBV13 with TRBJ1-2; perhaps TRBD1 as D (5 bases). The CDR3 has 14 amino acids. Trimming stripped 4 bases from V and 8 bases from J, with 17 bases between. Germline V gene data show CDR1 as PRHDT and CDR2 as FYEKMQ (reference sequence). The CDR3 here is CASSYNQGLGGYTF. DNA for the CDR3: TGTGCCAGCAGCTACAACCAGGGTCTCGGAGGCTACACCTTC.

V gene TRBV6-5 combines with J gene TRBJ2-2; possible D gene TRBD1, 6 bases. The germline V gene has CDR1 MNHEY and CDR2 SVGAGI. Trimming removed 2 bases from V and 8 bases from J, with 18 bases in between. The CDR3 has 16 residues. For the CDR3, the DNA is TGTGCCAGCAGTTACCCAAAGGACAGTTTCTGGGGGGAGCTGTTTTTT. Protein: CASSYPKDSFWGELFF.

The J gene is TRBJ1-2, the V gene TRBV24-1; D gene ambiguous. The V and J ends lost 3 bases and 0 bases respectively, with 7 bases between them. CDR3 length: 14 amino acids. Looked up from germline, CDR1 is KGHDR and CDR2 is SFDVKD. The CDR3, as DNA: TGTGCCACCAGTGATGGCCCCTCTAACTATGGCTACACCTTC. It specifies CATSDGPSNYGYTF.

This rearrangement joins TRBV5-6 to TRBJ1-4; D is unresolved. Germline lookup yields CDR1 SGHDT and CDR2 YYEEEE. V lost 3 bases to trimming and J lost 0 bases, with 9 bases between them. The CDR3 is 15 amino acids. The CDR3 here is CASSSLPSTNEKLFF. The CDR3 DNA sequence: TGTGCCAGCAGCTCCCTACCCTCAACTAATGAAAAACTGTTTTTT. Full variable domain (missing parts from reference TRBV5-6 and TRBJ1-4): DAGVTQSPTHLIKTRGQQVTLRCSPKSGHDTVSWYQQALGQGPQFIFQYYEEEERQRGNFPDRFSGHQFPNYSSELNVNALLLGDSALYLCASSSLPSTNEKLFFGSGTQLSVL.

The chain links TRBV18 to TRBJ1-1, with unresolved D. Trimming removed 4 bases from V and 2 bases from J, with 11 bases in between. The CDR3 contains 14 residues. CDR1 KGHSH and CDR2 LQKENI come from the germline V gene. The CDR3 sequence: CASSLGRLNTEAFF. As DNA, the CDR3 is TGTGCCAGCTCACTTGGCAGGCTTAACACTGAAGCTTTCTTT.

V usage is TRBV24-1 and J usage is TRBJ2-3, with 15 positions matching TRBD2. The CDR3 is 20 amino acids. CDR1 and CDR2 (germline): KGHDR, SFDVKD. V was pared by 4 bases and J by 6 bases, with 16 bases of the junction left unmatched. This CDR3 is CATSDPGAGTSGGPGDTQYF. The CDR3 DNA follows: TGTGCCACCAGTGACCCAGGAGCCGGGACTAGCGGGGGGCCAGGGGATACGCAGTATTTT.

The rearrangement joins TRBV6-6 to TRBJ1-6; 7 nucleotides match TRBD1. From germline, CDR1 is MNHNY and CDR2 SVGAGI (reference sequence). This CDR3 has 14 amino acids. The V segment lost 3 bases and the J segment 9 bases; nucleotides outside the gene matches: 5. The CDR3 loop reads CASSYSAGGSPLHF. In nucleotides, the CDR3 is TGTGCCAGCAGTTATTCGGCAGGGGGTTCACCCCTCCACTTT.

The CDR3 coding sequence is TGCGCCAGCAGCCTTATACTACAGGGGGCGCAGACTGAAGCTTTCTTT. Protein: CASSLILQGAQTEAFF. The chain uses TRBV4-1 and TRBJ1-1; 9 bases match TRBD1. The germline CDR1 and CDR2 sequences are MGHRA and YSYEKL. This CDR3 contains 16 residues. J was trimmed by 5 bases and V by 4 bases; bases with no gene match: 11.

This rearrangement joins TRBV3-1 (or the pseudogene TRBV3-2) to TRBJ2-5; D possibly corresponds to TRBD1 (6 bases). The V and J ends lost 4 bases and 2 bases respectively, with 11 bases between them. This CDR3 has 14 amino acids. Germline values: CDR1 LGHDT, CDR2 YNNKEL (reference sequence). The CDR3 is CASSLKGVQETQYF. Here the CDR3 DNA reads TGTGCCAGCAGCCTCAAGGGGGTACAAGAGACCCAGTACTTC.

The CDR3 bases are TGTGCCAGCAGTCCCCGGACAGTTGCAACTAATGAAAAACTGTTTTTT. It specifies CASSPRTVATNEKLFF. The chain uses TRBV27 and TRBJ1-4; D is perhaps TRBD1 (6 bases). Per germline, CDR1 MNHEY and CDR2 SMNVEV (reference sequence). The CDR3 sequence is 16 residues long. The ends were cut back, 5 bases at V and 0 bases at J, with 13 bases in the middle.

The rearrangement uses TRBV5-4 and TRBJ1-2; the D is unclear. Germline CDR1 SGHNT, CDR2 YYREEE (reference sequence). This CDR3 is built from 14 residues. Trimming stripped 4 bases from V and 2 bases from J, with 12 bases between. For the CDR3, the DNA is TGTGCCAGCAGCCCCCCGACGGAGAACTATGGCTACACCTTC. It specifies CASSPPTENYGYTF. Looking up the rest from reference TRBV5-4 and TRBJ1-2 gives the full variable domain: ETGVTQSPTHLIKTRGQQVTLRCSSQSGHNTVSWYQQALGQGPQFIFQYYREEENGRGNFPPRFSGLQFPNYSSELNVNALELDDSALYLCASSPPTENYGYTFGSGTRLTVV.

The CDR3 region is CSVDGSRTGELFF. The CDR3 region has the DNA TGCAGCGTTGATGGGAGCAGGACCGGGGAGCTGTTTTTT. The chain joins TRBV29-1 to TRBJ2-2; perhaps TRBD2 as D (5 bases). Germline V gives CDR1 SQVTM, CDR2 ANQGSEA. The length of the CDR3 is 13 residues. With 3 bases removed from V and 5 bases from J, the gap between germline ends came to 10 bases.

The gene calls are TRBV2 and TRBJ1-1, with a tentative D call TRBD1 (5 bases). V was shortened by 6 bases and J by 2 bases, with 10 bases between the two germline ends. The length of the CDR3 is 13 residues. Per germline, CDR1 SNHLY and CDR2 FYNNEI. The CDR3 nucleotides are TGTGCCAGCAGGATCAGGGTAAACACTGAAGCTTTCTTT. Its protein is CASRIRVNTEAFF.

The chain recombines TRBV12-5 with TRBJ2-3; D remains ambiguous. The germline V gene encodes CDR1 LGHNT and CDR2 FRNRAP. The CDR3 loop spans 11 amino acids. Deletions cut 7 bases from V and 2 bases from J, with 4 bases between. The CDR3 here is CASAVTDTQYF. DNA of the CDR3: TGTGCTAGTGCTGTCACAGATACGCAGTATTTT.

The chain combines TRBV29-1 with TRBJ1-2; 11 bases match TRBD1. With V trimmed by 4 bases and J by 4 bases, 17 bases remained unmatched. The CDR3 contains 18 residues. Germline loops: CDR1 SQVTM, CDR2 ANQGSEA. CDR3 DNA: TGCAGCGTTGCCGGGGGAAGGGGACAGGGGGTATTCAGCTATGGCTACACCTTC. Protein product: CSVAGGRGQGVFSYGYTF.